This T cell receptor beta chain was sequenced for a study of spatial heterogeneity in lung cancer. As for time point: sample taken at primary tumor resection. Each molecule of TCR cDNA was tagged with one unique molecular identifier. TCRdb recomputed calls from the 5' RACE reads with MiXCR, one row per CDR3 protein. The table has 39,000 or so distinct CDR3 sequences, around 7% seen once. Sample: PBMCs, taken at surgery. This sequence was found in a male donor with early-stage non-small cell lung cancer.

The CDR3 here is CASRGPSDYGYTF. The CDR3 DNA sequence: TGTGCCAGCAGGGGGCCCTCGGACTATGGCTACACCTTC. This rearrangement joins TRBV18 to TRBJ1-2; 7 bases agree with TRBD1. CDR3 length: 13 residues. In germline, CDR1 is KGHSH, CDR2 LQKENI. V trimming: 8 bases; J trimming: 3 bases; junction bases outside the gene matches: 6.